The source of this T cell receptor beta chain is a study of molecular identifiers for immune sequencing clone quantification. Study-wide results and caveats: Researchers reportedly could pick up spiked Jurkat TCR RNA from one cell mixed into about 1 million naive cells.

The count of this clonotype is one. The target antigen is unknown. A much larger clonotype is one base distant, so this may be a read error. Germline V gene data show CDR1 as DFQATT and CDR2 as SNEGSKA (reference sequence). This CDR3 has 15 residues. V gave up 2 bases and J gave up 3 bases; unmatched junction bases: 10. TCRdb used MiXCR to reprocess the PCR reads, holding one entry per CDR3 protein. Here the sample spans about 640,000 distinct CDR3 sequences, approximately 20% being singletons. Sorting recovered naive CD8 T cells on a CD8+CD4-CCR7+CD45RA+ profile. The chain is built from TRBV20-1 and TRBJ2-7, with TRBD2 matching over 7 bases. Input material: naive CD8+ T cells from blood, with Jurkat cell RNA spiked in. Documented subset: FACS-sorted CD8+CD4-CCR7+CD45RA+ naive T cells. The origin of this receptor is a human donor in good health. Some libraries in this study had Jurkat cell RNA spiked in. The CDR3 protein is CSARNLAGDLYEQYF. DNA of the CDR3: TGCAGTGCTAGAAATCTGGCGGGAGATCTCTACGAGCAGTACTTC.